A single sample gave rise to the 22 T cell receptor beta chains below, sequenced in a study of T-cell reconstitution after alpha-beta-depleted transplantation in children. Overall study findings and caveats: When one year had passed after transplant, most T-cell counts and diversity came from newly produced T cells.

As it was prepared, the TCRbeta library received unique molecular identifiers. TCRdb fed the PCR reads into MiXCR, producing one record per CDR3 protein. The sample consists of 250,000 to 300,000 distinct CDR3 sequences, about 7.3% of them appearing once. What these receptors recognize is not known. The sample in question was peripheral blood, obtained 360 days after TCRalphabeta/CD19-depleted stem cell transplant. Receptors originate from a female patient aged 2 to 10 who had a stem cell transplant for Fanconi anemia, so the T cells may come from the graft donor.

There are many counts of this clonotype. The rearrangement joins TRBV4-1 to TRBJ2-2, with a tentative D call TRBD2 (5 bases). Germline V gives CDR1 MGHRA, CDR2 YSYEKL. Trimming pared 2 bases from V and 4 bases from J, leaving 8 bases between. The CDR3 is 14 residues long. CDR3 loop: CASSQIGLTGELFF. The CDR3, as DNA: TGCGCCAGCAGCCAAATAGGACTCACCGGGGAGCTGTTTTTT.

The rearrangement joins TRBV10-3 to TRBJ1-2, with D maybe TRBD1 (6 bases). Trimming shortened V by 4 bases and J by 7 bases, and 25 bases separated the two germline ends. The CDR3 is 17 residues long. Per germline, CDR1 ENHRY and CDR2 SYGVKD. The CDR3 loop reads CAISGVQGRWERPGYTF. CDR3 coding DNA: TGTGCCATCAGTGGGGTACAGGGAAGATGGGAGCGGCCTGGCTACACCTTC.

The CDR3 DNA reads as TGTGCCAGCAGCCCCTGGCAGCCGAACACTGAAGCTTTCTTT. Residues: CASSPWQPNTEAFF. J is TRBJ1-1 and V is TRBV28; the D is unclear. Trimming left V 6 bases short and J 1 base short, with 12 bases between. Germline V gene sequence: CDR1 MDHEN, CDR2 SYDVKM. The CDR3 is made up of 14 amino acids.

The chain joins TRBV5-1 to TRBJ1-3; 7 bases align to TRBD1. Germline V lookup: CDR1 SGHRS, CDR2 YFSETQ. V gave up 4 bases and J gave up 4 bases; unmatched junction bases: 8. The CDR3 covers 15 residues. The DNA of the CDR3 is TGCGCCAGCAGCGCACCTGACAGGGCAGGAAACACCATATATTTT. Amino acids: CASSAPDRAGNTIYF.

The sample holds many counts of this clonotype. The rearrangement uses TRBV28 and TRBJ1-4; D call uncertain. The V gene's germline CDR1 is MDHEN and CDR2 SYDVKM. Deletions cut 7 bases from V and 8 bases from J, with 8 bases between. This CDR3 comprises 11 residues. Here the CDR3 reads CASNEGEKLFF. For the CDR3, the DNA is TGTGCCAGCAATGAGGGAGAAAAACTGTTTTTT.

For this clonotype: This may stem from a read error, because a much larger clone lies one nucleotide away. The V and J genes are TRBV5-1 and TRBJ2-1; perhaps TRBD1 as D (5 bases). The length of the CDR3 is 16 residues. Germline CDR1 reads SGHRS; CDR2 reads YFSETQ. CDR3 protein: CACSLGLRMAYNEQFF. The CDR3, as DNA: TGCGCCTGCAGCTTGGGGCTACGGATGGCCTACAATGAGCAGTTCTTC.

This clonotype was recorded at least ten times. The chain carries TRBV24-1 and TRBJ2-7; D unresolved. Germline V CDR1 and CDR2: KGHDR, SFDVKD. V was pared by 3 bases and J by 2 bases, with 19 bases between. The CDR3 runs 17 residues. CDR3 DNA: TGTGCCACCAGTGATGATGAGCCCCAGGAAACAGCCTACGAGCAGTACGTC. As protein: CATSDDEPQETAYEQYV.

The sample holds many counts of this clonotype. This chain links TRBV2 with TRBJ2-1; no reliable D call. Per the germline V gene, CDR1 is SNHLY and CDR2 is FYNNEI. The CDR3 totals 11 residues. The V end lost 7 bases, the J end lost 6 bases, and 7 bases lay between the germline ends. CDR3 region: CASTWLNEQFF. The CDR3 DNA follows: TGTGCCAGCACTTGGCTCAATGAGCAGTTCTTC.

This chain links TRBV27 with TRBJ1-1; a possible D gene is TRBD1 (5 bases). Trimming took 2 bases from V and 4 from J, leaving 11 bases between them. The CDR3 is 14 amino acids. Looked up from germline, CDR1 is MNHEY and CDR2 is SMNVEV (reference sequence). The CDR3 coding sequence is TGTGCCAGCAGTTTAGTTTGGGGGGGCACTGAAGCTTTCTTT. Encoded protein: CASSLVWGGTEAFF.

This clonotype was detected many times. The chain combines TRBV27 with TRBJ2-3; TRBD1 matches at 8 bases. Germline assignment: CDR1 MNHEY and CDR2 SMNVEV (reference sequence). Trimming removed 5 bases from V and 1 base from J; junction bases left unmatched: 5. The CDR3 spans 15 residues. The CDR3 DNA follows: TGTGCCAGCAGTCCACTGGACAGGGGCACAGATACGCAGTATTTT. Its translation is CASSPLDRGTDTQYF.

This clonotype was counted at least ten times. The chain links TRBV18 to TRBJ2-3, with D possibly being TRBD2 (6 bases). V gave up 9 bases and J gave up 6 bases, with 13 bases separating them. Germline CDR1 is KGHSH and CDR2 is LQKENI. The CDR3 loop spans 12 amino acids. The CDR3: CASSPGADTQYF. DNA of the CDR3: TGTGCCAGTAGCCCGGGAGCGGATACGCAGTATTTT.

The chain joins TRBV7-9 to TRBJ2-3; TRBD1 agrees at 9 bases. V lost 4 bases, J lost 5 bases, and 13 bases stayed unmatched. Germline CDR1 and CDR2: SEHNR and FQNEAQ (reference sequence). The CDR3 extends over 17 amino acids. The CDR3 loop reads CASSSSMGDRAIDTQYF. The CDR3 DNA is TGTGCCAGCAGCTCCAGTATGGGGGACAGGGCTATAGATACGCAGTATTTT.

The V gene is TRBV21-1, the J gene TRBJ1-1; the table calls TRBD1, which could not be checked here. TRBV21-1 corresponds to a pseudogene. The CDR3 length is 19 residues. The CDR3, as DNA: TGTGCCAGCAGCAAAACCCTCCAGGGGGCGCGTGAGATGGTCGCTGAAGCTTTCTTT. It translates to CASSKTLQGAREMVAEAFF.

This clonotype has at least ten counts. The chain employs TRBV9 and TRBJ2-1, with D possibly called TRBD1 or TRBD2 (5 bases each). The germline CDR1 and CDR2 sequences are SGDLS and YYNGEE. The CDR3 extends over 14 amino acids. V lost 3 bases and J 10 bases, leaving 17 bases between the germline ends. The CDR3 DNA reads TGTGCCAGCAGCGGAGGGGCGGTGTCGGGCGAGCAGTTCTTC. It specifies CASSGGAVSGEQFF.

This clonotype was seen a single time. V and J are TRBV3-1 and TRBJ1-4; D is unclear. This CDR3 is 16 amino acids long. CDR1 and CDR2 (germline): LGHDT, YNNKEL (reference sequence). The V gene lost 4 bases and the J gene lost 5 bases, with 17 bases spanning the gap. The CDR3 DNA reads TGTGCCAGCAGCCGAGGAGTCTATCGGATGAATGAAAAACTGTTTTTT. Its protein is CASSRGVYRMNEKLFF.

The chain links TRBV7-9 to TRBJ2-6; TRBD1 matches 8 bases. This CDR3 has 17 amino acids. With 6 bases clipped from V and 0 bases from J, the junction kept 7 bases outside the gene matches. Germline V gene data show CDR1 as SEHNR and CDR2 as FQNEAQ (reference sequence). This CDR3 reads CASRPGQELSGANVLTF. The CDR3 DNA reads TGTGCCAGCAGACCGGGACAGGAGCTCTCTGGGGCCAACGTCCTGACTTTC.

There are many counts of this clonotype. V usage is TRBV6-5 and J usage is TRBJ2-7; tentatively, D is TRBD2 (6 bases). There are 12 residues in the CDR3. CDR1 is MNHEY, CDR2 SVGAGI, per germline. V was shortened by 8 bases and J by 3 bases, with 11 bases between the two germline ends. CDR3 sequence reads: CASGGDGYEQYF. CDR3 nucleotide sequence: TGTGCCAGCGGAGGGGACGGCTACGAGCAGTACTTC.

This clonotype was recorded at least ten times. The J gene is TRBJ2-4, the V gene TRBV6-2 or TRBV6-3; D uncertain. Germline-derived CDR1 and CDR2 are MNHEY and SVGEGT. The CDR3 totals 13 residues. V was trimmed by 4 bases and J by 3 bases, leaving 7 bases between them. CDR3 nucleotides: TGTGCCAGCAGTTTGGCAGGCAAAAACATTCAGTACTTC. It yields the protein CASSLAGKNIQYF.

This clonotype was seen many times. The chain recombines TRBV20-1 with TRBJ2-1; D gene unclear. CDR3 length equals 13 residues. Germline CDR1 reads DFQATT; CDR2 reads SNEGSKA (reference sequence). Trimming pared 2 bases from V and 10 bases from J, leaving 15 bases between. CDR3 in amino acids: CSARPLDGYEQFF. CDR3 DNA: TGCAGTGCTAGACCGCTCGACGGCTACGAGCAGTTCTTC.

This clonotype has just a few counts. One end of the junction fails to match germline, which may point to a read error. The chain is built from TRBV14 and TRBJ2-7, with D perhaps TRBD1 or TRBD2 (5 bases each). The CDR3 consists of 14 residues. The V gene's germline CDR1 is SGHDN and CDR2 FVKESK. The CDR3 region is CASSRDLSRYGQYF. DNA for the CDR3: TGTGCCAGCAGCAGGGACCTCTCCCGGTACGGGCAGTACTTC.

The chain links TRBV6-5 to TRBJ2-3, with D perhaps matching TRBD2 (6 bases). The CDR3 is 14 residues long. Germline V CDR1 and CDR2: MNHEY, SVGAGI. Deletions cut 3 bases from V and 6 bases from J, with 13 bases between. CDR3 in DNA: TGTGCCAGCAGTTATGGGGGGTCAAGGGATACGCAGTATTTT. This sequence encodes CASSYGGSRDTQYF.

This clonotype was counted only a few times. The chain links TRBV2 to TRBJ1-2; D might be TRBD1 (5 bases). The CDR3 is made up of 15 amino acids. Germline V gives CDR1 SNHLY, CDR2 FYNNEI. Trimming took off 2 bases at V and 5 bases at J, with 15 bases between the two ends. The CDR3 spells CASSERLGVGYGYTF. CDR3 sequence (DNA): TGTGCCAGCAGTGAACGATTGGGGGTGGGGTATGGCTACACCTTC.